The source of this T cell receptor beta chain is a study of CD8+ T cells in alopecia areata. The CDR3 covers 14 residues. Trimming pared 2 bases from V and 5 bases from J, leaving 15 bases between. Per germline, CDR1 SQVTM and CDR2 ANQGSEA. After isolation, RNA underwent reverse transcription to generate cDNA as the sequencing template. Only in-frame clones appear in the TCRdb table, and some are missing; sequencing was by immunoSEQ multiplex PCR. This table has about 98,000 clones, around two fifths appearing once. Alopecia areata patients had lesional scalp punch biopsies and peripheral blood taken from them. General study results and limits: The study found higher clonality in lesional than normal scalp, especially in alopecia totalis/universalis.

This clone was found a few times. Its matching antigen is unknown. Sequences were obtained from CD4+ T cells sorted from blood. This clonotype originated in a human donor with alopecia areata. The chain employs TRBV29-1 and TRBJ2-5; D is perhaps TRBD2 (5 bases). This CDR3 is CSVEYFAERETQYF. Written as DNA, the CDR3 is TGCAGCGTTGAATATTTTGCAGAGCGGGAGACCCAGTACTTC.